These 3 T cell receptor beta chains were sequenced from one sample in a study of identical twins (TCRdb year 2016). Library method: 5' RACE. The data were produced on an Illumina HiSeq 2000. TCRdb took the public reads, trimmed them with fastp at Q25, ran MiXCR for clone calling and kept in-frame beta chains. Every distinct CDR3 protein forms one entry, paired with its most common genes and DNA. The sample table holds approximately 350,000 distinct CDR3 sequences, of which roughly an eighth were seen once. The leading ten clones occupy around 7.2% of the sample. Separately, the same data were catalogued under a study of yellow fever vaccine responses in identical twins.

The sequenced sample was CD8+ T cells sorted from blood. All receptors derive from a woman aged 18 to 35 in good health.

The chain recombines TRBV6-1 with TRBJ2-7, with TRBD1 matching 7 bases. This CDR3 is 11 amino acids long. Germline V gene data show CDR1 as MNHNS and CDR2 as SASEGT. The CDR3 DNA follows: TGTGCCAGCAGTGAAGCCTGGGACAGTTCCGTC. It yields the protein CASSEAWDSSV.

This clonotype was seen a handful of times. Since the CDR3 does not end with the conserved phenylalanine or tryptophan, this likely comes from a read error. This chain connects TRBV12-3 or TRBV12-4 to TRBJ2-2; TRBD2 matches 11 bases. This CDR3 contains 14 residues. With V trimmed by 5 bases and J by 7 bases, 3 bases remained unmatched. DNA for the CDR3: TGTGCCAGCAGTCCACTAGCGGGAGTCGGGGAGCTGTTTGTT. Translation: CASSPLAGVGELFV.

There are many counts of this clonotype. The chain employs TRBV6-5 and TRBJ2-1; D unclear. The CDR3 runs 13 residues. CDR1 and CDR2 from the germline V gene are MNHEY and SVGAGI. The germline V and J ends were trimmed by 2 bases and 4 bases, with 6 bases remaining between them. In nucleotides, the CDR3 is TGTGCCAGCAGTTACACCCCGTACAATGAGCAGTTCTTC. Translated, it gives CASSYTPYNEQFF.